This entry concerns a single T cell receptor (beta chain). Some clones are missing from TCRdb's copy, which holds only in-frame ones; the method was immunoSEQ multiplex PCR. The table has approximately 97,000 clones, about 90% seen once. These data come from a study of control samples from healthy donors and cancer patients. Looked up from germline, CDR1 is MGHDK and CDR2 is SYGVNS. The CDR3 is 16 residues long. The V and J ends lost 4 bases and 0 bases respectively, with 12 bases between them. This chain links TRBV25-1 with TRBJ2-2; no clear D gene. The origin of this receptor is a man aged 25 to 45 in good health. Sequencing used blood. CDR3 bases: TGTGCCAGCAGTGCTTTTTTGGTCGCGAACACCGGGGAGCTGTTTTTT. This encodes CASSAFLVANTGELFF.